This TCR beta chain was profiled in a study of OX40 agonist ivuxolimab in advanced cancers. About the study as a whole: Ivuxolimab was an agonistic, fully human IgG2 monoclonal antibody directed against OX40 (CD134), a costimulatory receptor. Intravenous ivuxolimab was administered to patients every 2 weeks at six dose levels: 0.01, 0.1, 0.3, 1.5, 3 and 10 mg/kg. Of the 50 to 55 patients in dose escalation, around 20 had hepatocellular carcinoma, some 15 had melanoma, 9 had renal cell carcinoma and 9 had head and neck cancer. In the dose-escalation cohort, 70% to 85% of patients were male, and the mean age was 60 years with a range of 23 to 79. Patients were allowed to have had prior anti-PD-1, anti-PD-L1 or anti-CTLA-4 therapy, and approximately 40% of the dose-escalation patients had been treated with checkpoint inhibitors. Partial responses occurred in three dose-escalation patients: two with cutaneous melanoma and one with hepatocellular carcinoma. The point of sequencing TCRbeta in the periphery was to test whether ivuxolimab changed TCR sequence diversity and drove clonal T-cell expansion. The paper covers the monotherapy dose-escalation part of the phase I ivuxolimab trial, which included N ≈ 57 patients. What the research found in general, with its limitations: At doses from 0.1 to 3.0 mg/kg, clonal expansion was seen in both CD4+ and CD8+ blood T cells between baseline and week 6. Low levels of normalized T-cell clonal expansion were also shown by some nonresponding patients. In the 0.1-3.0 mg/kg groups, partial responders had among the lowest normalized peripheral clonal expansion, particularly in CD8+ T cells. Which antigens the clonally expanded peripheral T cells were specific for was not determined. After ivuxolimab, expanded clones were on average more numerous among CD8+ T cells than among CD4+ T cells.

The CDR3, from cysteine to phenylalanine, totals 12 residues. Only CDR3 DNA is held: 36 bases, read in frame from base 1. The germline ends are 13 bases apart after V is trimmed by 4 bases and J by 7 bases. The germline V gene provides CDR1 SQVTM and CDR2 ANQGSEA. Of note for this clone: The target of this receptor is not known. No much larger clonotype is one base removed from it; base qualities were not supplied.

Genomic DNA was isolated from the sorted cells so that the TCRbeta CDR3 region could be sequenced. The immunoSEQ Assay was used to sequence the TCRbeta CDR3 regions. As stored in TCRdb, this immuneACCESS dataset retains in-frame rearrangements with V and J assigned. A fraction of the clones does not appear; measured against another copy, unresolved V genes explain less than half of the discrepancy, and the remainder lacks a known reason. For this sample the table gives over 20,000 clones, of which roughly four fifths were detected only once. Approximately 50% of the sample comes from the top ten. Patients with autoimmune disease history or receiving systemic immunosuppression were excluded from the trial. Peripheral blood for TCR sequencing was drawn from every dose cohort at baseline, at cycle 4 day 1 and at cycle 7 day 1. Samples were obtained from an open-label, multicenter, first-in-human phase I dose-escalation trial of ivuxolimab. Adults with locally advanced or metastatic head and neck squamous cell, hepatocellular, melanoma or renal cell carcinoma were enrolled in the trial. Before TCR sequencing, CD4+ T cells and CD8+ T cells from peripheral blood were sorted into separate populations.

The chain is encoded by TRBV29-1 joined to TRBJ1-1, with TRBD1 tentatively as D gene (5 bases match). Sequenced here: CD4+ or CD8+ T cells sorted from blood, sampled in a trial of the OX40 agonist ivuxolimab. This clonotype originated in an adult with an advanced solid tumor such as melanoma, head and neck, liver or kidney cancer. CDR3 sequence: CSVVGELVEAFF. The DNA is TGCAGCGTTGTGGGGGAGTTGGTTGAAGCTTTCTTT.